These 8 T cell receptor beta chains originate from one sample sequenced in a study of radiotherapy plus CTLA-4 blockade in lung cancer. Assay: immunoSEQ multiplex PCR; the TCRdb copy retains only in-frame clones and omits some. The sample has tens of thousands of clones, 65% to 80% seen once; the top ten hold over 2%. The specimen was peripheral blood, collected from a patient treated with radiotherapy plus ipilimumab. The receptors were sampled from a human donor with non-small cell lung cancer whose response to radiotherapy plus ipilimumab could not be evaluated.

On this clone: At one end, the junction sequence differs from germline, possibly due to a read error. The V gene is TRBV6-5, the J gene TRBJ1-1, with D possibly matching TRBD1 (5 bases). The CDR3 totals 15 residues. CDR1 and CDR2 from the germline V gene are MNHEY and SVGAGI. Written as DNA, the CDR3 is TGTGCCAGCAGGAGCCAGGGTATGTTGAAGACTGAAGCTTTCTTT. This encodes CASRSQGMLKTEAFF.

The chain joins TRBV7-9 to TRBJ2-5; TRBD1 matches at 8 bases. Trimming cost V 4 bases and J 1 base; bases outside gene matches: 8. This CDR3 region has 16 residues. CDR1 is SEHNR and CDR2 is FQNEAQ in the germline V gene (reference sequence). CDR3 in DNA: TGTGCCAGCAGCTCTCTTCGGACAGGGACCCAAGAGACCCAGTACTTC. It encodes CASSSLRTGTQETQYF.

A few counts support this clone. The chain is built from TRBV2 and TRBJ1-4, with a weak D call TRBD1 (6 bases). Germline CDR1 SNHLY, CDR2 FYNNEI. Trimming took off 4 bases at V and 14 bases at J, with 8 bases between the two ends. The CDR3 has 10 amino acids. The CDR3 bases are TGTGCCAGCAGTGGTCAGGGGCTGTTTTTT. Encoded protein: CASSGQGLFF. Looking up the rest from reference TRBV2 and TRBJ1-4 gives the full variable domain: EPEVTQTPSHQVTQMGQEVILRCVPISNHLYFYWYRQILGQKVEFLVSFYNNEISEKSEIFDDQFSVERPDGSNFTLKIRSTKLEDSAMYFCASSGQGLFFGSGTQLSVL.

The chain is built from TRBV9 and TRBJ2-2; D is unclear. The germline CDR1 and CDR2 sequences are SGDLS and YYNGEE. The CDR3 runs 12 residues. The V gene lost 5 bases and the J gene lost 7 bases, with 9 bases spanning the gap. The CDR3 here is CASSGQVGELFF. The CDR3 nucleotides read TGTGCCAGCAGTGGGCAGGTCGGGGAGCTGTTTTTT.

This chain connects TRBV23-1 to TRBJ2-1; 9 nucleotides agree with TRBD2. TRBV23-1 is assigned to the ORF class and has an uncertain function. This CDR3 is 17 amino acids long. Germline trimming cut 0 bases from V and 4 bases from J; bases unmatched to any gene: 7. CDR3 sequence: CASSQSRLAGTYNEQFF. The CDR3, as DNA: TGCGCCAGCAGTCAATCCCGGCTAGCGGGAACTTACAATGAGCAGTTCTTC.

The rearrangement joins TRBV7-2 to TRBJ1-3, with no clear D. CDR3 size: 13 residues. Trimming took off 1 base at V and 4 bases at J, with 5 bases between the two ends. The germline gives CDR1 SGHTA, CDR2 FQGNSA. The DNA for the CDR3 is TGTGCCAGCAGCTTAGTTATGGGAAACACCATATATTTT. As protein: CASSLVMGNTIYF.

V and J are TRBV5-6 and TRBJ2-1; D is possibly TRBD1 (6 bases). V was shortened by 4 bases and J by 9 bases, with 23 bases between the two germline ends. The length of the CDR3 is 16 residues. Germline loops: CDR1 SGHDT, CDR2 YYEEEE. Here the CDR3 DNA reads TGTGCCAGCAGCAAATACCCACAGGGTGTGGGCGGTGAGCAGTTCTTC. Translation: CASSKYPQGVGGEQFF.

This chain joins TRBV5-1 and TRBJ2-5, with TRBD2 matching over 11 bases. Germline CDR1 SGHRS, CDR2 YFSETQ. With V trimmed by 8 bases and J by 4 bases, 10 bases remained unmatched. The CDR3 contains 15 residues. Written as DNA, the CDR3 is TGCGCCAGTAAAGTACTAGCGGGAGTGGGAGAGACCCAGTACTTC. Translated, it gives CASKVLAGVGETQYF.